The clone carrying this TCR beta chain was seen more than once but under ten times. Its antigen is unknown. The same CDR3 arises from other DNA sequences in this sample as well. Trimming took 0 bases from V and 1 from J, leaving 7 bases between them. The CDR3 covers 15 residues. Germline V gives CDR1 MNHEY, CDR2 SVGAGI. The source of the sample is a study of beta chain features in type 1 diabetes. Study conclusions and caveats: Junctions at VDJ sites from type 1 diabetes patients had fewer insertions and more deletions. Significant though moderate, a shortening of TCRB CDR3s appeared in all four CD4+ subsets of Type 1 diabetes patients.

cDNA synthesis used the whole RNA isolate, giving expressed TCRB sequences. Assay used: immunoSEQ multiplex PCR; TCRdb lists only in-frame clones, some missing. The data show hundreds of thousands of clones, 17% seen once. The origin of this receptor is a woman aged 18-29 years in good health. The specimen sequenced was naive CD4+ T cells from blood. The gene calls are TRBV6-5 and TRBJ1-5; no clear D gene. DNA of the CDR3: TGTGCCAGCAGTTACTCATCCGGGAGCAATCAGCCCCAGCATTTT. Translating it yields CASSYSSGSNQPQHF.